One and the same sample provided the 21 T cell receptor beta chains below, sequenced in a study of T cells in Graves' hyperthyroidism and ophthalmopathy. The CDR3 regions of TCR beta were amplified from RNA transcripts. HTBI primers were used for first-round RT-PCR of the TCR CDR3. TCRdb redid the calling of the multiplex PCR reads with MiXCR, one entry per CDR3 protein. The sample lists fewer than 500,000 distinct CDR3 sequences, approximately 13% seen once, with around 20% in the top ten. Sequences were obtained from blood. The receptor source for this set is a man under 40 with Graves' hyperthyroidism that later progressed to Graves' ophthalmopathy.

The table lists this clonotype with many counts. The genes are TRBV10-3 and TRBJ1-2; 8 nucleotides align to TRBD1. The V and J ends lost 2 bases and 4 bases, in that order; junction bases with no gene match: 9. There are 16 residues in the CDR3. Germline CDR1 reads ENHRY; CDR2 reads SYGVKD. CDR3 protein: CAISERGGQATYGYTF. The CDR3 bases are TGTGCCATCAGTGAGAGAGGGGGACAGGCCACCTATGGCTACACCTTC.

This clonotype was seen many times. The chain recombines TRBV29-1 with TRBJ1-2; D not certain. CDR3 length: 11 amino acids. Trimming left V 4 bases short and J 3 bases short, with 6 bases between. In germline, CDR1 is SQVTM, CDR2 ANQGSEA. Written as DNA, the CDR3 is TGCAGCGTTGGGTCCTACTATGGCTACACCTTC. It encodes CSVGSYYGYTF. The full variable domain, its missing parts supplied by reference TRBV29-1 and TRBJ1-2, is SAVISQKPSRDICQRGTSLTIQCQVDSQVTMMFWYRQQPGQSLTLIATANQGSEATYESGFVIDKFPISRPNLTFSTLTVSNMSPEDSSIYLCSVGSYYGYTFGSGTRLTVV.

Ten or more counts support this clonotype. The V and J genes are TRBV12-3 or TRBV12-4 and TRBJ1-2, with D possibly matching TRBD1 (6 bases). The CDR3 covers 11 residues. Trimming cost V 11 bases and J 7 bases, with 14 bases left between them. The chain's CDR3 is CALRTDLGYTF. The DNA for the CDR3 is TGTGCCCTCAGGACAGATCTTGGCTACACCTTC.

The chain's CDR3 is CASISGNTIYF. The DNA for the CDR3 is TGTGCCAGCATCAGTGGAAACACCATATATTTT. The chain couples TRBV6-1 to TRBJ1-3, with unresolved D. There are 11 residues in the CDR3. The V gene lost 7 bases and the J gene lost 3 bases, with 4 bases spanning the gap. CDR1 is MNHNS, CDR2 SASEGT, per germline.

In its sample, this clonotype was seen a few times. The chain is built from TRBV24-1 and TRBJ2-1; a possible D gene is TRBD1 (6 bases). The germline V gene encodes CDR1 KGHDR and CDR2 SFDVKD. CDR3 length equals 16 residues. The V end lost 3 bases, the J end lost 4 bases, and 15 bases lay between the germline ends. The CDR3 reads CATSDQGTSRYNEQFF. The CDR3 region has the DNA TGTGCCACCAGTGATCAGGGGACAAGCAGATACAATGAGCAGTTCTTC.

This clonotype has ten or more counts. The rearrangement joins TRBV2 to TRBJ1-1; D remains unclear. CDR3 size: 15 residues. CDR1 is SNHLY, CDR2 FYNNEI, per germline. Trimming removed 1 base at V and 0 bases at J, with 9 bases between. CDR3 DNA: TGTGCCAGCAGTGAAGATCCGGGTATGAACACTGAAGCTTTCTTT. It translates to CASSEDPGMNTEAFF.

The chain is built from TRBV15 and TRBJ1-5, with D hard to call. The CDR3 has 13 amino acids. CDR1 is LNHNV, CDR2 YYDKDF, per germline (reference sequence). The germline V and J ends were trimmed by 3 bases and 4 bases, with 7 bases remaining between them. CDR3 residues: CATSSKGNQPQHF. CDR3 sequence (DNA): TGTGCCACCAGCAGTAAAGGGAATCAGCCCCAGCATTTT.

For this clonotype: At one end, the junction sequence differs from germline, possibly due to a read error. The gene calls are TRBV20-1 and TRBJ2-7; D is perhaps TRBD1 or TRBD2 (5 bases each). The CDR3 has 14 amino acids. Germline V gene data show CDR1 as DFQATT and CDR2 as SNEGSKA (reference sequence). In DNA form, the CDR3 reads TGCAGTGCTAGCAGTGTAGCCAAGAGGGACGAGCAGTGCTTC. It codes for CSASSVAKRDEQCF.

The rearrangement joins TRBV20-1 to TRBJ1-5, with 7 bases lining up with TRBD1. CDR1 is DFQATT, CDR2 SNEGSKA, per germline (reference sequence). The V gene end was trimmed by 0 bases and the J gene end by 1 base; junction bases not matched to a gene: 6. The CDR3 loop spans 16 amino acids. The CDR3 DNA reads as TGCAGTGCTAGAGATCGGGGACAGACAAGCAATCAGCCCCAGCATTTT. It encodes CSARDRGQTSNQPQHF.

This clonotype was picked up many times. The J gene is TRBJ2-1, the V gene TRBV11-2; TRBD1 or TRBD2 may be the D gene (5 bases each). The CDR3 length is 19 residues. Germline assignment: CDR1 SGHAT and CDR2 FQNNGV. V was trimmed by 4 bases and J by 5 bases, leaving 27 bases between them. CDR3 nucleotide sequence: TGTGCCAGCAGCTCACACACCGGGGCCAGACAAGATATGAACAATGAGCAGTTCTTC. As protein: CASSSHTGARQDMNNEQFF.

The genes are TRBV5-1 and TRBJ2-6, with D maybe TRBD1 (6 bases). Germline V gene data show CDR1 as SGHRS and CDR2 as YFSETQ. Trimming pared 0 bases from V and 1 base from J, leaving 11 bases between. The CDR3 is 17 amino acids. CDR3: CASSLGTVVSGANVLTF. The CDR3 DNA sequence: TGCGCCAGCAGCTTGGGGACAGTAGTATCTGGGGCCAACGTCCTGACTTTC. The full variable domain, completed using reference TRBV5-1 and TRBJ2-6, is KAGVTQTPRYLIKTRGQQVTLSCSPISGHRSVSWYQQTPGQGLQFLFEYFSETQRNKGNFPGRFSGRQFSNSRSEMNVSTLELGDSALYLCASSLGTVVSGANVLTFGAGSRLTVL.

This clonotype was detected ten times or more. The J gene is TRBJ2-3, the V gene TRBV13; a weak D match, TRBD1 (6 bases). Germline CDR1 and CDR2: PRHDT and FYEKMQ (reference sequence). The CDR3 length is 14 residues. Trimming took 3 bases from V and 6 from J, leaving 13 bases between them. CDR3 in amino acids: CASSLDRIGDTQYF. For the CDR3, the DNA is TGTGCCAGCAGCTTGGACAGAATCGGTGATACGCAGTATTTT.

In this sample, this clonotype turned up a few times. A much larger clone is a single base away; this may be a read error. The CDR3 loop reads CASSIWSLQGGMNTKAFF. CDR3 coding DNA: TGTGCCAGTAGTATATGGAGTTTGCAGGGCGGGATGAACACTAAAGCTTTCTTT. The chain couples TRBV19 to TRBJ1-1; TRBD1 might be the D (5 bases). Germline values: CDR1 LNHDA, CDR2 SQIVND (reference sequence). This CDR3 has 18 amino acids.

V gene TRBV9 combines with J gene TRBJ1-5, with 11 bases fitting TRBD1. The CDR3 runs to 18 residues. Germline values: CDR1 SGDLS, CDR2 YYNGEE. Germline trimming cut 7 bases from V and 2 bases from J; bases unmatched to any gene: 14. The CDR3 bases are TGTGCCAGCTCACTGACCGGGACAGGGGGAGCTGGCAATCAGCCCCAGCATTTT. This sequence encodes CASSLTGTGGAGNQPQHF.

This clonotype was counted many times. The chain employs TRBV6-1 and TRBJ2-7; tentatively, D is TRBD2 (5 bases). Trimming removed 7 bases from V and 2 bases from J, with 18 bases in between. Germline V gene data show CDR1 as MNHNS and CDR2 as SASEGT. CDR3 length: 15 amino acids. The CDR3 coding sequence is TGTGCCAGCAACCCAGCGGACGGAACGGCCTACGAGCAGTACTTC. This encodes CASNPADGTAYEQYF.

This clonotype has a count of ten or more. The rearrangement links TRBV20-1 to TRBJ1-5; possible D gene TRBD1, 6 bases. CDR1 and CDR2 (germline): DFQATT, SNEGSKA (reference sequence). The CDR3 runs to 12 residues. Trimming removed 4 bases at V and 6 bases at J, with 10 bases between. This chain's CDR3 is CSAKRGGQPQHF. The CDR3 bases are TGCAGTGCTAAAAGGGGGGGTCAGCCCCAGCATTTT.

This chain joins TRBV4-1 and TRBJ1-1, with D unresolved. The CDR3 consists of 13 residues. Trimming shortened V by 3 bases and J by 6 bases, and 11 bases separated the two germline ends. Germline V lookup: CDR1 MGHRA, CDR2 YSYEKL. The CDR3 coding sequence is TGCGCCAGCAGCCAGCAAAGGCGGTCTGAAGCTTTCTTT. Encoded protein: CASSQQRRSEAFF.

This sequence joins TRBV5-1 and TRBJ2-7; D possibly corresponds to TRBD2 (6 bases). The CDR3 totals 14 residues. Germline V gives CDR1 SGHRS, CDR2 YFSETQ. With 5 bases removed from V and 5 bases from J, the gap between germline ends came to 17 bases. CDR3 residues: CASRQPGASDEQYF. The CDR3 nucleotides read TGCGCCAGCAGGCAACCCGGGGCTAGCGACGAGCAGTACTTC.

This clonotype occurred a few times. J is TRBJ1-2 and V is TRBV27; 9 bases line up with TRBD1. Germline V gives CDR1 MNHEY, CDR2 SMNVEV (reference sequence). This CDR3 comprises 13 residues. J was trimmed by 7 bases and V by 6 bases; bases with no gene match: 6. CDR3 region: CASRPGQGTGYTF. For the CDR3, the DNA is TGTGCCAGCAGACCAGGACAGGGGACTGGCTACACCTTC.

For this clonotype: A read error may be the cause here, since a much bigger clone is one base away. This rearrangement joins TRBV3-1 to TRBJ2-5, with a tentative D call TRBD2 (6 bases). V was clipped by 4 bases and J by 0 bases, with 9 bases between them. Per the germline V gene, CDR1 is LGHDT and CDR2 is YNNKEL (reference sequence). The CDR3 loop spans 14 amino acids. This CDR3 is CASSRRDYQETQYF. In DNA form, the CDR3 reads TGTGCCAGCAGCCGACGGGACTACCAAGAGACCCAGTACTTC.

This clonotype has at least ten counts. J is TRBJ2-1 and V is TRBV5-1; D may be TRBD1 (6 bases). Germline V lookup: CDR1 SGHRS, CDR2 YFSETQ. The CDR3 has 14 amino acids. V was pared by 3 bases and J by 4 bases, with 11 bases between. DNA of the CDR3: TGCGCCAGCAGCTACCGGGACAAATACAATGAGCAGTTCTTC. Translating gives CASSYRDKYNEQFF.